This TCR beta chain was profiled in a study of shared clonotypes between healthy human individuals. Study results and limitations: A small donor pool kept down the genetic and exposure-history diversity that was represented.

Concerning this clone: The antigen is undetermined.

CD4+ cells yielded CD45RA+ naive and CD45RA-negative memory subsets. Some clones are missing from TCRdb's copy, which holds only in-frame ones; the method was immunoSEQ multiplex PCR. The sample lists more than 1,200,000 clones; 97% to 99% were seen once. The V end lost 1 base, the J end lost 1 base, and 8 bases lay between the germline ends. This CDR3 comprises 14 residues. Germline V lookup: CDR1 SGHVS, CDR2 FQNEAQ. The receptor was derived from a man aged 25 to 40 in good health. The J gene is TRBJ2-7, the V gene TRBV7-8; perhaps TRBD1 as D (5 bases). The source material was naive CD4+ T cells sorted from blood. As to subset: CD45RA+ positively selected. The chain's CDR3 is CASSLDQGSYEQYF. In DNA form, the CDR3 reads TGTGCCAGCAGCTTAGACCAGGGTTCCTACGAGCAGTACTTC. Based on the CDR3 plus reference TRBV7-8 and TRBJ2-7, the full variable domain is GAGVSQSPRYKVAKRGQDVALRCDPISGHVSLFWYQQALGQGPEFLTYFQNEAQLDKSGLPSDRFFAERPEGSVSTLKIQRTQQEDSAVYLCASSLDQGSYEQYFGPGTRLTVT.